These T cell receptor beta chains were read from a single sample in a study of Graves' ophthalmopathy and Graves' hyperthyroidism. In TCRdb, the multiplex PCR reads were re-called with MiXCR into one record per CDR3 protein. The repertoire holds over a million distinct CDR3 sequences, with 35% to 40% as singletons. Sequenced material: peripheral blood or thyroid tissue (not recorded which). These receptors all stem from an adult man with Graves' hyperthyroidism. Each CDR3 is given with its conserved first and last residue. D genes are given only for firm matches. Clone size is not always given. Where it is, it says once, few, many or a class for expanded clones.

TGTACCAGCAGCCCGCCCCCCCCTTCACCCCTCCACTTT,CTSSPPPPSPLHF,TRBV7-2,.,many,TRBJ1-6,13
TGCGCCAGCAGCTCGATACTAGCAGGGCAAGAGACCCAGTACTTC,CASSSILAGQETQYF,TRBV5-1,.,.,TRBJ2-5,15
TGTGCCAGCAAACGGGAGGGCCGGACCGGGGAGCTGTTTTTT,CASKREGRTGELFF,TRBV2,TRBD2,.,TRBJ2-2,14
TGCGCCAGCAGCAGAAAAACAGGGGCGAACACTGAAGCTTTCTTT,CASSRKTGANTEAFF,TRBV5-1,TRBD1,.,TRBJ1-1,15
TGTGCCAGCAGCTTACCGGAGTATGGGGCCAACGTCCTGACTTTC,CASSLPEYGANVLTF,TRBV7-3,.,many,TRBJ2-6,15
TGCAGCGTACATCCGGGACAGGGGAGAAGGGAGACCCAGTACTTC,CSVHPGQGRRETQYF,TRBV29-1,TRBD1,.,TRBJ2-5,15
TGCAGCGTTGGAACTAGTCTGGGGGCGGGTGAAAAACTGTTTTTT,CSVGTSLGAGEKLFF,TRBV29-1,.,.,TRBJ1-4,15
TGTGCCAGCAAGTCGCCTAATAAATATCAGCCCCAGCATTTT,CASKSPNKYQPQHF,TRBV10-3,.,.,TRBJ1-5,14
TGTGCCATCAGTGAGCCCGTGGGGGGGGTCACCTACGAGCAGTACTTC,CAISEPVGGVTYEQYF,TRBV10-3,TRBD2,many,TRBJ2-7,16
TGCAGCCTCGAGATGGGTTATGGCTACACCTTC,CSLEMGYGYTF,TRBV29-1,.,once,TRBJ1-2,11
TGCAGTGCTAGTTTAGCGGGAGGGCCCCACGAGCAGTACTTC,CSASLAGGPHEQYF,TRBV20-1,TRBD2,.,TRBJ2-7,14
TGTGCCAGCAGTGAAGAGGGTGAAGGGGCTGCAGTGGGCTATGGCTACACCTTC,CASSEEGEGAAVGYGYTF,TRBV2,.,many,TRBJ1-2,18
TGTGCCAGCAGCACGAAGACCGTGAACACTGAAGCTTTCTTT,CASSTKTVNTEAFF,TRBV7-6,.,few,TRBJ1-1,14
TGCAGCAGTCGAGACAGGGTTGGAAACACCATATATTTT,CSSRDRVGNTIYF,TRBV29-1,TRBD1,once,TRBJ1-3,13
TGTGCCAGCAGCCGCCAGTACAGGGGGAAAGTAGAGCAGTACTTC,CASSRQYRGKVEQYF,TRBV7-8,TRBD1,.,TRBJ2-7,15
TGTGCCAGCAGTGATACCGGCGCAGGGAACTATGGCTACACCTTC,CASSDTGAGNYGYTF,TRBV25-1,.,.,TRBJ1-2,15
TGTGCCAGCAGGGCCGGGACAATGAACACCGGGGAGCTGTTTTTT,CASRAGTMNTGELFF,TRBV2,.,few,TRBJ2-2,15
TGTGCCAGCAGCGCCCCCGGGGTCTCTAATGAAAAACTGTTTTTT,CASSAPGVSNEKLFF,TRBV9,.,.,TRBJ1-4,15
TGTGCCAGCAGCCAAGGCCGACAGAACCAAGAGACCCAGTACTTC,CASSQGRQNQETQYF,TRBV4-2,.,many,TRBJ2-5,15
TGTGCCAGCAGTTCACTACAGGGGGGTAGCAATCAGCCCCAGCATTTT,CASSSLQGGSNQPQHF,TRBV6-2/TRBV6-3,TRBD1,few,TRBJ1-5,16
TGTGCCAGCAGCTCGGGGACAGCCTCGGGGCCCCAGCATTTT,CASSSGTASGPQHF,TRBV7-8,TRBD1,.,TRBJ1-5,14
TGTGCCAGCAGTTACTTTGAGCGTCAACTTGAGCAGTACTTC,CASSYFERQLEQYF,TRBV10-3,.,.,TRBJ2-7,14
TGCAGCGTCCCAGGGACTAGCGGAAGCTCCTACGAGCAGTACTTC,CSVPGTSGSSYEQYF,TRBV29-1,TRBD2,.,TRBJ2-7,15
TGTGCCAGCAGCAACACCGGCGGGCAGGGCGACTATGGCTACACCTTC,CASSNTGGQGDYGYTF,TRBV11-1,.,.,TRBJ1-2,16
TGCAGTGCTGGGAACGACAGGGTATTATCCTACGAGCAGTACTTC,CSAGNDRVLSYEQYF,TRBV20-1,TRBD1,.,TRBJ2-7,15
TGTGCCAGCAGTCGACAGGGGGCCAGCGAGCAGTACTTC,CASSRQGASEQYF,TRBV7-9,TRBD1,many,TRBJ2-7,13
TGTGCCAGCAGCCAAGACACCGAAGCTTTCTTT,CASSQDTEAFF,TRBV4-1,.,many,TRBJ1-1,11
TGTGCCAGCAGGCTCTTCTCCTACGAGCAGTACTTC,CASRLFSYEQYF,TRBV12-3/TRBV12-4,.,.,TRBJ2-7,12
TGTGCCAGCAGTCCAGGGACTAGCGGGAGTACCGGGGAGCTGTTTTTT,CASSPGTSGSTGELFF,TRBV2,TRBD2,.,TRBJ2-2,16
TGTGCCAGCAGCTTAGGACCGCTCAGTGAGCAGTTCTTC,CASSLGPLSEQFF,TRBV7-7,.,.,TRBJ2-1,13
TGTGCCAGCACCACCGGGACTAGCCTACTAGAGACCCAGTACTTC,CASTTGTSLLETQYF,TRBV11-2,TRBD2,many,TRBJ2-5,15
TGCAGCGTCTTTGGGGGGGCGAATCGAGCTTTCTTT,CSVFGGANRAFF,TRBV20-1,.,few,TRBJ1-1,12
TGTGCCAGCAGTTTATCAGGGACAGGGGGTAACTATGGCTACACCTTC,CASSLSGTGGNYGYTF,TRBV27,TRBD1,.,TRBJ1-2,16
TGTGCCAGCAGCTCCCCTGGGCCTAATTCACCCCTCCACTTT,CASSSPGPNSPLHF,TRBV5-4,.,many,TRBJ1-6,14
TGTGCCAGCAGCTTAACGTTTGGGGCCGAGCAGTACTTC,CASSLTFGAEQYF,TRBV7-3,.,few,TRBJ2-7,13
TGTGCCAGCCCCAAGGACAGGGGTTATAATGAAAAACTGTTTTTT,CASPKDRGYNEKLFF,TRBV2,TRBD1,.,TRBJ1-4,15
TGTGCCAGCAGGCAGACAGGGGGGGGGATTAATGACGAGCAGTACTTC,CASRQTGGGINDEQYF,TRBV10-3,TRBD1,once,TRBJ2-7,16
TGTGCCAGCAGTGAAACCAGGGGGCGGGCGGAGACCCAGCATTTT,CASSETRGRAETQHF,TRBV2,TRBD1,.,TRBJ1-5,15